Below are 12 T cell receptor beta chains sequenced from a single sample in a study of T cells in Graves' hyperthyroidism and ophthalmopathy. What was amplified from RNA transcripts were TCR beta CDR3 regions. When the TCR CDR3 underwent first-round RT-PCR, the HTBI primer set was used. MiXCR was run by TCRdb on the multiplex PCR reads, yielding one entry per CDR3 protein. Among 650,000 to 850,000 distinct CDR3 sequences, over 15% were seen once, and the ten largest hold about a sixth. The sequenced sample was blood. All receptors derive from a woman aged 45-65 years with Graves' hyperthyroidism that later progressed to Graves' ophthalmopathy.

This sequence joins TRBV6-1 and TRBJ2-1; D unclear. CDR3 size: 15 residues. With 3 bases removed from V and 2 bases from J, the gap between germline ends came to 11 bases. CDR1 MNHNS and CDR2 SASEGT come from the germline V gene. CDR3 amino acids: CASSESPKPYNEQFF. The CDR3, as DNA: TGTGCCAGCAGTGAGAGCCCCAAGCCCTACAATGAGCAGTTCTTC.

This clonotype was counted between two and nine times. The chain links TRBV5-1 to TRBJ2-7; D remains unclear. The germline V gene has CDR1 SGHRS and CDR2 YFSETQ. V was pared by 5 bases and J by 4 bases, with 19 bases between. CDR3 length equals 15 residues. CDR3 sequence (DNA): TGCGCCAGCAGGGATGGACGGAAGAATCAATACGAGCAGTACTTC. This translates into CASRDGRKNQYEQYF.

In its sample, this clonotype was seen a few times. This chain links TRBV29-1 with TRBJ1-2; 8 nucleotides line up with TRBD1. After removal of 2 bases from V and 7 bases from J, the junction contained 0 bases not matched to a gene. This CDR3 contains 11 residues. CDR1 is SQVTM, CDR2 ANQGSEA, per germline. CDR3 sequence: CSVETGGGYTF. The CDR3 DNA follows: TGCAGCGTTGAAACAGGGGGTGGCTACACCTTC.

A few counts support this clonotype. The chain employs TRBV12-3 or TRBV12-4 and TRBJ1-4, with 7 bases aligning to TRBD1. The J segment lost 8 bases and the V segment lost 5 bases, leaving 5 bases of the junction unmatched. This CDR3 spans 13 amino acids. The DNA of the CDR3 is TGTGCCAGCAGTGACAGGGTTGCCGAAAAACTGTTTTTT. This encodes CASSDRVAEKLFF.

This clonotype was detected ten times or more. This chain links TRBV18 with TRBJ1-1; D is unresolved. CDR1 is KGHSH and CDR2 is LQKENI in the germline V gene. The CDR3 spans 15 residues. Between the trimmed V and J ends, which lost 2 bases and 0 bases, there was a span of 10 bases. In DNA form, the CDR3 reads TGTGCCAGCTCACCATACGACATTATGAACACTGAAGCTTTCTTT. It specifies CASSPYDIMNTEAFF.

This clonotype came up a few times. The chain recombines TRBV9 with TRBJ1-1; D might be TRBD1 (6 bases). Trimming left V 4 bases short and J 0 bases short, with 16 bases between. CDR1 and CDR2 (germline): SGDLS, YYNGEE. This CDR3 is built from 16 residues. Written as DNA, the CDR3 is TGTGCCAGCAGCCTGCAGACAGGACTCCTGAACACTGAAGCTTTCTTT. Translation gives CASSLQTGLLNTEAFF. Drawing the rest from reference TRBV9 and TRBJ1-1, the complete variable domain is DSGVTQTPKHLITATGQRVTLRCSPRSGDLSVYWYQQSLDQGLQFLIQYYNGEERAKGNILERFSAQQFPDLHSELNLSSLELGDSALYFCASSLQTGLLNTEAFFGQGTRLTVV.

This clonotype was recorded many times. The rearrangement uses TRBV12-3 or TRBV12-4 and TRBJ2-1, with D possibly TRBD2 on 6 matching bases. Trimming cost V 5 bases and J 6 bases, with 17 bases left between them. The CDR3 runs to 15 residues. The CDR3 DNA reads TGTGCCAGCAGTCCCTTAGGGACTGGGCGCAATGAGCAGTTCTTC. It translates to CASSPLGTGRNEQFF.

The rearrangement uses TRBV6-2 or TRBV6-3 and TRBJ1-2; maybe TRBD1 (5 bases). Trimming took off 0 bases at V and 0 bases at J, with 11 bases between the two ends. There are 16 residues in the CDR3. Germline CDR1 MNHEY, CDR2 SVGEGT. DNA of the CDR3: TGTGCCAGCAGTTACTCGTCACGGGGGGCTAACTATGGCTACACCTTC. It codes for CASSYSSRGANYGYTF.

This clonotype has at least ten counts. This chain uses TRBV11-2 with TRBJ1-1; a weak D match, TRBD1 (5 bases). CDR1 is SGHAT, CDR2 FQNNGV, per germline. V lost 4 bases and J lost 6, with 18 bases in between. The CDR3 consists of 15 residues. CDR3 nucleotide sequence: TGTGCCAGCAGCTCTAATTTTATTAGGGGACCTGAAGCTTTCTTT. Translated, it gives CASSSNFIRGPEAFF.

This clonotype has only a few counts. The rearrangement uses TRBV4-2 and TRBJ1-5; D perhaps matches TRBD1 (6 bases). Germline values: CDR1 LGHNA, CDR2 YNFKEQ. Deletions cut 0 bases from V and 4 bases from J, with 13 bases between. CDR3 length: 16 amino acids. Here the CDR3 reads CASSQDYGGANQPQHF. The CDR3 DNA sequence: TGTGCCAGCAGCCAAGATTACGGGGGGGCTAATCAGCCCCAGCATTTT.

This clonotype was detected ten times or more. The chain recombines TRBV12-3 or TRBV12-4 with TRBJ1-5; D gene unclear. Deletions cut 4 bases from V and 3 bases from J, with 16 bases between. The CDR3 sequence is 16 residues long. The CDR3 spells CASSSTHGVINQPQHF. CDR3 DNA sequence: TGTGCCAGCAGTTCAACCCACGGGGTCATCAATCAGCCCCAGCATTTT.

This clonotype came up a few times. V usage is TRBV7-2 and J usage is TRBJ1-5, with D maybe TRBD1 (6 bases). Germline assignment: CDR1 SGHTA and CDR2 FQGNSA. The CDR3 spans 15 residues. With 4 bases removed from V and 0 bases from J, the gap between germline ends came to 10 bases. For the CDR3, the DNA is TGTGCCAGCAGCTACAGGGTAAATAGCAATCAGCCCCAGCATTTT. It translates to CASSYRVNSNQPQHF. The full variable domain, in which reference TRBV7-2 and TRBJ1-5 provide the parts outside the CDR3, is GAGVSQSPSNKVTEKGKDVELRCDPISGHTALYWYRQSLGQGLEFLIYFQGNSAPDKSGLPSDRFSAERTGGSVSTLTIQRTQQEDSAVYLCASSYRVNSNQPQHFGDGTRLSIL.